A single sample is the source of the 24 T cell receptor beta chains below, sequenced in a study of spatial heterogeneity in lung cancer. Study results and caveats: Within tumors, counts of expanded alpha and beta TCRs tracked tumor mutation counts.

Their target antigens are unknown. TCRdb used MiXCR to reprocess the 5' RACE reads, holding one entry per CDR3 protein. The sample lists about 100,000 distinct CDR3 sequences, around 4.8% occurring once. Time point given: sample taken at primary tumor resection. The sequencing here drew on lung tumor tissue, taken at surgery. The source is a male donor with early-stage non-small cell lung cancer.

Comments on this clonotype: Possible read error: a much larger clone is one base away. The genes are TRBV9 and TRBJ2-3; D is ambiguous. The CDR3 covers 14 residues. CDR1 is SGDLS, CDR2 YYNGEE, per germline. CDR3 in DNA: TGTGTCAGCAGCGTAGTGGCACGATCATATACGCAGTATTTT. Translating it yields CVSSVVARSYTQYF. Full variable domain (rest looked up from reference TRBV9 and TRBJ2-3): DSGVTQTPKHLITATGQRVTLRCSPRSGDLSVYWYQQSLDQGLQFLIQYYNGEERAKGNILERFSAQQFPDLHSELNLSSLELGDSALYFCVSSVVARSYTQYFGPGTRLTVL.

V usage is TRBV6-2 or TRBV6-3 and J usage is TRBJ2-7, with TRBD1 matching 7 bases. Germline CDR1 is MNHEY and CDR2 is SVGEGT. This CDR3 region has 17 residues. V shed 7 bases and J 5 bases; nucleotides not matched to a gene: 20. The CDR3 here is CASTETRVPGGFDEQYF. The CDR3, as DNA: TGTGCCAGCACCGAAACCAGGGTCCCAGGGGGTTTCGACGAGCAGTACTTC.

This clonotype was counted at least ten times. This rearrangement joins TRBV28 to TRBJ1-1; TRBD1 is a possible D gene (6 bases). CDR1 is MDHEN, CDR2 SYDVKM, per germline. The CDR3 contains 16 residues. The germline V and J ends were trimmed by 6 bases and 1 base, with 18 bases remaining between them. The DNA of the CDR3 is TGTGCCAGCAGCCCCTTGGGCCTGGACAGGAACACTGAAGCTTTCTTT. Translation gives CASSPLGLDRNTEAFF.

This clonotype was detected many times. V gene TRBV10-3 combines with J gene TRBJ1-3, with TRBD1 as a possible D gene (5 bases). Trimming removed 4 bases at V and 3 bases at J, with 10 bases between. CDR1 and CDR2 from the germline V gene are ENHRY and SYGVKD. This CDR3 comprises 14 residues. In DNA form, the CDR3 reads TGTGCCATCAGTGGGCAGGGTTATGGAAACACCATATATTTT. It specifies CAISGQGYGNTIYF.

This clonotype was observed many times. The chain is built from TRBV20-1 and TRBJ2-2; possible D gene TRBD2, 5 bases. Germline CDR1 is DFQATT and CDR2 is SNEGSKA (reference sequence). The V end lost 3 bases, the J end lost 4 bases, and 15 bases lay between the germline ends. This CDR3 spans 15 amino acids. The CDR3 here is CSASDRLAGTGELFF. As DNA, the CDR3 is TGCAGTGCTAGCGATCGGCTAGCAGGCACCGGGGAGCTGTTTTTT.

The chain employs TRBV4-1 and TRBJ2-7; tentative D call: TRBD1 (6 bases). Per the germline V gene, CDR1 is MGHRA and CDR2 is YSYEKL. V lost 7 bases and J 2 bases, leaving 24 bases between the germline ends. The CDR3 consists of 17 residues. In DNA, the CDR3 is TGCGCCAGCACCCCGAGACAGGCCCTTTCTAGGACCTACGAGCAGTACTTC. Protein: CASTPRQALSRTYEQYF.

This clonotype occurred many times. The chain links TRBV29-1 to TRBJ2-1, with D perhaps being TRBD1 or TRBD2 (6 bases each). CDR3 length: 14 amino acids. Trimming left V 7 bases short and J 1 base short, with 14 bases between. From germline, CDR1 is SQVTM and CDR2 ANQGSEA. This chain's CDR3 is CSAGGLPSYNEQFF. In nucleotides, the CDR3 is TGCAGCGCCGGGGGCCTCCCGTCCTACAATGAGCAGTTCTTC.

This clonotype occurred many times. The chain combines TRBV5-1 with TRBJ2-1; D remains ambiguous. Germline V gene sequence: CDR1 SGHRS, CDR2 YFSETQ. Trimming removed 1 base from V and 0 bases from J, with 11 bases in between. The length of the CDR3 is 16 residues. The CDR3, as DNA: TGCGCCAGCAGCTTGTCCAGAGTAAGCTCCTACAATGAGCAGTTCTTC. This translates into CASSLSRVSSYNEQFF.

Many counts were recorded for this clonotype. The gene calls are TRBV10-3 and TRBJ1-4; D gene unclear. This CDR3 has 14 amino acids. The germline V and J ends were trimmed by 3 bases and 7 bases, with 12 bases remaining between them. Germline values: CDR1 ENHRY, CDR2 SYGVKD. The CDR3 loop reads CAISERQSGEKLFF. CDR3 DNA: TGTGCCATCAGTGAACGGCAGTCTGGTGAAAAACTGTTTTTT.

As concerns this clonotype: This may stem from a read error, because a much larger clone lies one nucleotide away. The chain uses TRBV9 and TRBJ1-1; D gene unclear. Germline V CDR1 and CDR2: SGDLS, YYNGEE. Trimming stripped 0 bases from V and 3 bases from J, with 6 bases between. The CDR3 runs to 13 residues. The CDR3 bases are TGTGCCAGCAGCGTAGAGGACGACACTGAAGCTTTCTTT. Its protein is CASSVEDDTEAFF.

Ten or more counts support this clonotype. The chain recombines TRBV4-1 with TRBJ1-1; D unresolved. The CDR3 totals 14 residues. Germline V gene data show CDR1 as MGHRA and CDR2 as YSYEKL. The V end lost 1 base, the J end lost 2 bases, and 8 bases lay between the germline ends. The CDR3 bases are TGCGCCAGCAGCCAAGCCTCCAGAAACACTGAAGCTTTCTTT. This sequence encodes CASSQASRNTEAFF.

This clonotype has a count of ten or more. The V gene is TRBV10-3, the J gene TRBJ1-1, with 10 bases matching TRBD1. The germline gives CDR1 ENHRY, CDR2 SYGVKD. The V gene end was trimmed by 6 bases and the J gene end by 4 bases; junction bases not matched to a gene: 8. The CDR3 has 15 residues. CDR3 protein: CAISGTGVGSTEAFF. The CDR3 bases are TGTGCCATCAGCGGGACAGGGGTTGGGTCCACTGAAGCTTTCTTT.

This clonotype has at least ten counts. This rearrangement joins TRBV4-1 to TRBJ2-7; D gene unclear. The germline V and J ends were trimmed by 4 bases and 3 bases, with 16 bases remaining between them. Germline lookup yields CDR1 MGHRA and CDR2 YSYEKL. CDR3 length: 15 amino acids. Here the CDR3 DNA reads TGCGCCAGCAGCCGACCGGACGAGGTAGGCTACGAGCAGTACTTC. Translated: CASSRPDEVGYEQYF.

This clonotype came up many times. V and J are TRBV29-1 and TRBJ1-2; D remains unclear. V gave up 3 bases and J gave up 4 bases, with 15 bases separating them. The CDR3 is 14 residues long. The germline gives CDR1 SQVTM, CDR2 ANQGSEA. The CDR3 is CSVDFTGSGYGYTF. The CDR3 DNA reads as TGCAGCGTTGATTTTACGGGATCCGGCTATGGCTACACCTTC. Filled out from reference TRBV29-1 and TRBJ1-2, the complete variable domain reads SAVISQKPSRDICQRGTSLTIQCQVDSQVTMMFWYRQQPGQSLTLIATANQGSEATYESGFVIDKFPISRPNLTFSTLTVSNMSPEDSSIYLCSVDFTGSGYGYTFGSGTRLTVV.

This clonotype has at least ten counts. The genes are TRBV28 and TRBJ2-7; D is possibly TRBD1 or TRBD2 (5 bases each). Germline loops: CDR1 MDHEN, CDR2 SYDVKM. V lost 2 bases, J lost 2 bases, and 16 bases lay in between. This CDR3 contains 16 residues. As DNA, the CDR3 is TGTGCCAGCAGTTTAGGGCCGGGCAGGGAGCCCTACGAGCAGTACTTC. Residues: CASSLGPGREPYEQYF.

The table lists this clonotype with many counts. The chain's CDR3 is CASQRKRNTGELFF. CDR3 nucleotide sequence: TGTGCCAGCCAAAGAAAGCGGAACACCGGGGAGCTGTTTTTT. The V gene is TRBV12-3 or TRBV12-4, the J gene TRBJ2-2; D unresolved. The CDR3 contains 14 residues. V was shortened by 8 bases and J by 1 base, with 11 bases between the two germline ends.

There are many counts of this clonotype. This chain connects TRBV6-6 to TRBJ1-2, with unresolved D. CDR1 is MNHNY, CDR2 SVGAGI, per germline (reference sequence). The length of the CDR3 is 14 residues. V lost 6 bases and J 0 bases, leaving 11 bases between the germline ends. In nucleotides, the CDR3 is TGTGCCAGCAGCCAGGCCGGAGCTAACTATGGCTACACCTTC. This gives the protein CASSQAGANYGYTF.

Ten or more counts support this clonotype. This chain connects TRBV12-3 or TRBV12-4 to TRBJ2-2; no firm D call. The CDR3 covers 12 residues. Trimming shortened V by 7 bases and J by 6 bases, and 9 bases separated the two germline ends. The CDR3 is CASNYGPGELFF. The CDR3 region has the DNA TGTGCCAGCAATTACGGGCCCGGGGAGCTGTTTTTT.

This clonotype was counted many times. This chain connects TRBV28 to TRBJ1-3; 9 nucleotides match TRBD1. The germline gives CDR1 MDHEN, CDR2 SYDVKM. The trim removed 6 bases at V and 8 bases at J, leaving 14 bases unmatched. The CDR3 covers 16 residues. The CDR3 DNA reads TGTGCCAGCAGCTCCCCTCCCGGACAGGGGCTGTACACCATATATTTT. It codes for CASSSPPGQGLYTIYF.

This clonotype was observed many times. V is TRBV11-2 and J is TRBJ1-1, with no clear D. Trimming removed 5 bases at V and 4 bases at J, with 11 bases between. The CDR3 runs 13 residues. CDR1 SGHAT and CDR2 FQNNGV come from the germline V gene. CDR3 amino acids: CASSPVWRTEAFF. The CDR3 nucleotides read TGTGCCAGCAGCCCCGTTTGGCGCACTGAAGCTTTCTTT.

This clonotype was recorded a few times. The CDR3 spells CASSPDLSRLAPNTGELFF. DNA of the CDR3: TGTGCCAGCAGTCCCGATCTGTCTCGGTTGGCCCCGAACACCGGGGAGCTGTTTTTT. The rearrangement uses TRBV27 and TRBJ2-2, with D unresolved. The CDR3 length is 19 residues. With 5 bases removed from V and 0 bases from J, the gap between germline ends came to 22 bases. CDR1 MNHEY and CDR2 SMNVEV come from the germline V gene (reference sequence).

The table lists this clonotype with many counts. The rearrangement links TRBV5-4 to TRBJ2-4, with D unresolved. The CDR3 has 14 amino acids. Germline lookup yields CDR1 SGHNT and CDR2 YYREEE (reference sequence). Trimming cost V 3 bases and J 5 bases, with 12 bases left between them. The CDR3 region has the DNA TGTGCCAGCAGCTCGCAGAGTCTTGAAAACATTCAGTACTTC. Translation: CASSSQSLENIQYF.

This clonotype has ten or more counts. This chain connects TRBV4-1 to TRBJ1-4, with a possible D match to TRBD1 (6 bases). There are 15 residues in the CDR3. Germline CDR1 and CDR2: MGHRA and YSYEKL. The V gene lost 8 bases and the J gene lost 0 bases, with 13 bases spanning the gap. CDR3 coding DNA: TGCGCCAGCCGGACAGCCGGTGCAACTAATGAAAAACTGTTTTTT. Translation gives CASRTAGATNEKLFF.

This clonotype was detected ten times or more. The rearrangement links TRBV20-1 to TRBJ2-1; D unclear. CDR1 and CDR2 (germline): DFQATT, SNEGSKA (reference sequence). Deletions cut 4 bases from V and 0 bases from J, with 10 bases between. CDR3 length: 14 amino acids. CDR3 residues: CSANPGSSYNEQFF. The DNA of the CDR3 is TGCAGTGCTAATCCCGGTTCCTCCTACAATGAGCAGTTCTTC.